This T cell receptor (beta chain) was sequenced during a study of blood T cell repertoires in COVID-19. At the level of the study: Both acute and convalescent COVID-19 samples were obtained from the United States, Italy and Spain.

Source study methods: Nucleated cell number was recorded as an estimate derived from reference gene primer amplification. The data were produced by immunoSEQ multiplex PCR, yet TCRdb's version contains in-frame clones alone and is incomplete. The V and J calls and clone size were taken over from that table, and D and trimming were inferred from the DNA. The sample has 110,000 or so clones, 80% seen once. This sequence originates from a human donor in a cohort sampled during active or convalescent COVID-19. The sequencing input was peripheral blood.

The chain's CDR3 is CASKIGSLPPPFGTQYF. CDR3 DNA: TGTGCCAGCAAAATCGGGAGCCTTCCCCCACCCTTTGGTACGCAGTATTTT. The V gene is TRBV28, the J gene TRBJ2-3, with D perhaps TRBD2 (6 bases). CDR1 and CDR2 from the germline V gene are MDHEN and SYDVKM. This CDR3 comprises 17 residues. Trimming removed 7 bases from V and 8 bases from J, with 28 bases in between.